A selection of T cell receptor beta chains follows, all from one sample in a study of cytomegalovirus exposure and HLA in healthy donors. Method: immunoSEQ multiplex PCR; TCRdb's copy keeps in-frame clones and lacks some. In the table there are roughly 99,000 clones, around three quarters of which are singletons. Sample: PBMCs. These receptor sequences come from a male donor in good health and CMV-seronegative. The CDR3 runs from the conserved cysteine through the conserved F or W. The order of the fields is D gene, CDR3 length, J gene, clone size, V gene, CDR3 DNA, CDR3 protein. D genes are given only for firm matches. Clone size is not always given. Where it is, it says once, few, many or a class for expanded clones.

d_gene: -
len: 11
j_gene: TRBJ1-6
abundance: once
v_gene: TRBV30
CDR3nt: TGTGCCTGGAGCGTACAGGGAATCCTCCACTTT
CDR3aa: CAWSVQGILHF

d_gene: TRBD2
len: 15
j_gene: TRBJ2-7
abundance: -
v_gene: TRBV7-9
CDR3nt: TGTGCCAGCAGCTTACATCTAGCGGGGGACTACGAGCAGTACTTC
CDR3aa: CASSLHLAGDYEQYF

d_gene: -
len: 15
j_gene: TRBJ2-5
abundance: once
v_gene: TRBV5-6
CDR3nt: TGTGCCAGCAGCTTATTGTCAGGGGGGCAAGAGACCCAGTACTTC
CDR3aa: CASSLLSGGQETQYF

d_gene: TRBD2
len: 18
j_gene: TRBJ2-7
abundance: -
v_gene: TRBV6-1
CDR3nt: TGTGCCAGCAGTGAAGCGCCAGGTTCTAGCGGGAGGGGCAACGAGCAGTACTTC
CDR3aa: CASSEAPGSSGRGNEQYF

d_gene: TRBD1
len: 15
j_gene: TRBJ2-5
abundance: -
v_gene: TRBV4-1
CDR3nt: TGCGCCAGCAGCCAAGCTACAGGGGGGCAAGAGACCCAGTACTTC
CDR3aa: CASSQATGGQETQYF

d_gene: TRBD1
len: 16
j_gene: TRBJ1-2
abundance: -
v_gene: TRBV5-8
CDR3nt: TGTGCCAGCAGCTTAGGTGGGACAGGGGGCATCTATGGCTACACCTTC
CDR3aa: CASSLGGTGGIYGYTF

d_gene: -
len: 14
j_gene: TRBJ2-7
abundance: -
v_gene: TRBV28
CDR3nt: TGTGCCAGCAGTTTAAAGGGGCCACCCTACGAGCAGTACTTC
CDR3aa: CASSLKGPPYEQYF

d_gene: TRBD1
len: 15
j_gene: TRBJ2-5
abundance: few
v_gene: TRBV29-1
CDR3nt: TGCAGCGTTGAACGGACAGGGGATCCGGGGGAGACCCAGTACTTC
CDR3aa: CSVERTGDPGETQYF

d_gene: TRBD1
len: 15
j_gene: TRBJ2-3
abundance: -
v_gene: TRBV5-4
CDR3nt: TGTGCCAGCAGCTGGTCGGGACAGGCCACAGATACGCAGTATTTT
CDR3aa: CASSWSGQATDTQYF

d_gene: TRBD1
len: 14
j_gene: TRBJ2-5
abundance: -
v_gene: TRBV4-1
CDR3nt: TGCGCCAGCAGCCCGGGACAGCGCACCGGGACCCAGTACTTC
CDR3aa: CASSPGQRTGTQYF

d_gene: -
len: 11
j_gene: TRBJ1-4
abundance: once
v_gene: TRBV6-5
CDR3nt: TGTGCCGCCGGGACTAATGAAAAACTGTTTTTT
CDR3aa: CAAGTNEKLFF

d_gene: TRBD1
len: 13
j_gene: TRBJ1-1
abundance: -
v_gene: TRBV5-1
CDR3nt: TGCGCCAGCAGCTTACAGGGGAGGACTGAAGCTTTCTTT
CDR3aa: CASSLQGRTEAFF

d_gene: TRBD2
len: 18
j_gene: TRBJ2-3
abundance: -
v_gene: TRBV12-5
CDR3nt: TGTGCTAGTGGTTTGGTTCCGGCAGGGACTAGCGGGGCAGATACGCAGTATTTT
CDR3aa: CASGLVPAGTSGADTQYF